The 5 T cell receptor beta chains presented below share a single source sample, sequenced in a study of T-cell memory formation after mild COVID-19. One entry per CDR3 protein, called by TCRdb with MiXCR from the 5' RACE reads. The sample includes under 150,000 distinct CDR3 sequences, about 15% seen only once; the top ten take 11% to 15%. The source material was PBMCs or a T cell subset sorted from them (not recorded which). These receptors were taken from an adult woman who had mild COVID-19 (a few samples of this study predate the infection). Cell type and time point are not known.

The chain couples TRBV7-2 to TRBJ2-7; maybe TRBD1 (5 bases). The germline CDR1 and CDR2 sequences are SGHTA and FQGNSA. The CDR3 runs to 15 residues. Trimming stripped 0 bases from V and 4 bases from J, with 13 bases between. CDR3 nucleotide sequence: TGTGCCAGCAGCTTAGCGAGAGACAGTCTGTACGAGCAGTACTTC. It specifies CASSLARDSLYEQYF.

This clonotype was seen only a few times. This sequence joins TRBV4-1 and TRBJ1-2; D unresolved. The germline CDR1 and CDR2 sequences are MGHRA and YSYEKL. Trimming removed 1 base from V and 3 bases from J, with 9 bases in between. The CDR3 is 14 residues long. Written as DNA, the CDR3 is TGCGCCAGCAGCCAAGTCGCCGGCTACTATGGCTACACCTTC. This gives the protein CASSQVAGYYGYTF.

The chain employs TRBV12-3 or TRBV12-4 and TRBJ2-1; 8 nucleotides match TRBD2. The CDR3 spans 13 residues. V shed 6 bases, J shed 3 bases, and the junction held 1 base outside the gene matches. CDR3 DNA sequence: TGTGCCAGCAGGCGGGAGGTCTACAATGAGCAGTTCTTC. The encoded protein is CASRREVYNEQFF.

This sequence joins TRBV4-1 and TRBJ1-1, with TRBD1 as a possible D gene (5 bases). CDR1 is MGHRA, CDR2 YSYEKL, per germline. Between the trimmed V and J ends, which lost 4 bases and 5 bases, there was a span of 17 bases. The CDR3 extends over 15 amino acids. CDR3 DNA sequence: TGCGCCAGCAGCCCCAAGGCACAGGCCGCTACTGAAGCTTTCTTT. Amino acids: CASSPKAQAATEAFF.

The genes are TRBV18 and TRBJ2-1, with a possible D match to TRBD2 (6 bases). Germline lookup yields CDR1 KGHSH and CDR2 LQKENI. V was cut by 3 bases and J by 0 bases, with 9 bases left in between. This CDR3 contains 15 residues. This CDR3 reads CASSPLASSYNEQFF. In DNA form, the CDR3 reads TGTGCCAGCTCACCGCTAGCGAGCTCCTACAATGAGCAGTTCTTC.